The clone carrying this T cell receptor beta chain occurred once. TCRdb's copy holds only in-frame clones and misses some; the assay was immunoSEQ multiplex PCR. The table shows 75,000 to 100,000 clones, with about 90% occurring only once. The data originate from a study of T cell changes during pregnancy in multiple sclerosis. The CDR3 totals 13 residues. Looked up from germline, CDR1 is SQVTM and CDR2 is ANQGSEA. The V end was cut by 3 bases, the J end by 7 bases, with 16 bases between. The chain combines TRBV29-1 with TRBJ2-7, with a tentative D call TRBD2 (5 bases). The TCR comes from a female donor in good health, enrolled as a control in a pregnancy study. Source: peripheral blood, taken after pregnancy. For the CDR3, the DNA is TGCAGCGTTGAGGGCACAAGAGGGCCTGAGCAGTACTTC. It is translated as CSVEGTRGPEQYF.